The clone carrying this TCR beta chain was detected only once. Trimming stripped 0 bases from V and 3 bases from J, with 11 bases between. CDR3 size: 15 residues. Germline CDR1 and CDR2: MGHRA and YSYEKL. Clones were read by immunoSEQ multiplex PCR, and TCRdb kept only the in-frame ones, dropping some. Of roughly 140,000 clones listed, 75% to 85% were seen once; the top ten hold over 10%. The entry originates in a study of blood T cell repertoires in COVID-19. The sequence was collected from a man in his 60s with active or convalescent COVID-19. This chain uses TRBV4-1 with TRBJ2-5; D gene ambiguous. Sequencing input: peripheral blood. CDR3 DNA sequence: TGCGCCAGCAGCCAAGATCGGAGATCCGAAGAGACCCAGTACTTC. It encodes CASSQDRRSEETQYF.